This T cell receptor beta chain was retrieved from a study of blood T cell repertoires in COVID-19. The overall study: Acute-phase and convalescent COVID-19 samples originated in the United States, Italy and Spain.

As processed by the authors: The assay estimated nucleated cells by amplifying reference gene primers. The protocol was immunoSEQ multiplex PCR, while the TCRdb copy is restricted to in-frame clones and leaves out a portion. That table furnishes V, J and clone size, whereas the DNA furnished D and trimming. The sample has under 100,000 clones, around four fifths seen once; the top ten hold approximately 15%. The germline V gene encodes CDR1 SGHRS and CDR2 YFSETQ. The CDR3 has 16 amino acids. With V trimmed by 0 bases and J by 2 bases, 8 bases remained unmatched. The gene calls are TRBV5-1 and TRBJ2-7, with 7 bases matching TRBD2. The sequencing sample was made of peripheral blood. The origin of this receptor is a woman aged 55 to 70 with acute or convalescent COVID-19. In DNA, the CDR3 is TGCGCCAGCAGCTTGGGCGGGAGTGGAGGGACCTACGAGCAGTACTTC. It translates to CASSLGGSGGTYEQYF.